What follows are 29 T cell receptor beta chains derived from one specimen sequenced in a study of Ad26.COV2.S vaccination and SARS-CoV-2 variants. Sequencing was performed with immunoSEQ multiplex PCR; in TCRdb, only in-frame clones are kept and a portion is missing. The sample includes 450,000 to 550,000 clones, approximately 90% of them seen just once. The treatment denotes: some 20 received Ad26.COV2.S at low or high dose, single or two shots; 5 received placebo; per-sample allocation not given. Day 63 after the first vaccine or placebo injection was the time point for sampling. Sequencing used peripheral blood, obtained in a trial of Ad26.COV2.S vaccine versus placebo. All receptors come from a person aged 18-65 years who received the Ad26.COV2.S COVID-19 vaccine or a placebo.

This clone appeared a single time. The chain couples TRBV9 to TRBJ1-5, with TRBD1 matching 10 bases. The J segment lost 7 bases and the V segment lost 3 bases, leaving 4 bases of the junction unmatched. Germline lookup yields CDR1 SGDLS and CDR2 YYNGEE. This CDR3 has 14 residues. This CDR3 reads CASSGGTGVQPQHF. CDR3 bases: TGTGCCAGCAGCGGGGGGACAGGGGTCCAGCCCCAGCATTTT.

This clone was recorded only once. The chain has TRBV27 and TRBJ1-5; possibly TRBD1 for D (6 bases). CDR3 size: 16 residues. Per germline, CDR1 MNHEY and CDR2 SMNVEV (reference sequence). Between the trimmed V and J ends, which lost 0 bases and 6 bases, there was a span of 15 bases. Here the CDR3 reads CASSLSSGGPGQPQHF. The CDR3 DNA follows: TGTGCCAGCAGTTTATCGAGTGGGGGGCCGGGTCAGCCCCAGCATTTT.

The genes are TRBV19 and TRBJ1-6, with 10 bases matching TRBD1. The ends lost 6 bases at V and 6 bases at J; junction bases unmatched: 8. The germline V gene has CDR1 LNHDA and CDR2 SQIVND (reference sequence). The CDR3 spans 16 residues. DNA for the CDR3: TGTGCCAGTAGCCTGCTGGGGACAGGGGCTAATTCACCCCTCCACTTT. Translation: CASSLLGTGANSPLHF.

The chain is built from TRBV7-2 and TRBJ2-5; 9 bases match TRBD2. CDR3 length equals 16 residues. V was pared by 1 base and J by 3 bases, with 6 bases of the junction left unmatched. Germline V gene lookup returns CDR1 SGHTA and CDR2 FQGNSA. The CDR3 region is CASSLDRLAEKETQYF. The CDR3 region has the DNA TGTGCCAGCAGCTTAGATAGACTAGCGGAAAAAGAGACCCAGTACTTC. The variable domain in full, completed from reference TRBV7-2 and TRBJ2-5, reads GAGVSQSPSNKVTEKGKDVELRCDPISGHTALYWYRQSLGQGLEFLIYFQGNSAPDKSGLPSDRFSAERTGGSVSTLTIQRTQQEDSAVYLCASSLDRLAEKETQYFGPGTRLLVL.

The gene calls are TRBV2 and TRBJ2-7; the D gene is possibly TRBD1 (6 bases). CDR3 size: 13 residues. The ends were cut back, 7 bases at V and 1 base at J, with 11 bases in the middle. Per germline, CDR1 SNHLY and CDR2 FYNNEI. The CDR3 DNA reads TGTGCCAGCACCGACAGGTGGTCCTACGAGCAGTACTTC. Translation: CASTDRWSYEQYF.

With regard to this clone: An end of the junction does not agree with germline; a read error may underlie this. The gene calls are TRBV7-7 and TRBJ2-5, with D perhaps matching TRBD2 (6 bases). The CDR3 is 16 residues long. Per germline, CDR1 SSHAT and CDR2 FNYEAQ (reference sequence). CDR3 loop: CASSMGSGTYPETQYF. CDR3 coding DNA: TGTGCTAGCAGCATGGGGTCCGGGACTTACCCCGAGACCCAGTACTTC.

The V and J genes are TRBV5-8 and TRBJ2-7, with unresolved D. This CDR3 has 13 amino acids. CDR1 and CDR2 (germline): SGHTS, YDEGEE. V dropped 2 bases and J dropped 3 bases, with 9 bases sitting between them. This CDR3 reads CASSFLRNYEQYF. Written as DNA, the CDR3 is TGTGCCAGCAGCTTTCTACGGAACTACGAGCAGTACTTC.

This chain links TRBV18 with TRBJ1-1; D is unclear. This CDR3 spans 14 amino acids. Between the trimmed V and J ends, which lost 6 bases and 0 bases, there was a span of 11 bases. Per germline, CDR1 KGHSH and CDR2 LQKENI. The CDR3 region has the DNA TGTGCCAGCTCTAACTTTCCTGTGAACACTGAAGCTTTCTTT. Residues: CASSNFPVNTEAFF. The full variable domain, rest sourced from reference TRBV18 and TRBJ1-1, is NAGVMQNPRHLVRRRGQEARLRCSPMKGHSHVYWYRQLPEEGLKFMVYLQKENIIDESGMPKERFSAEFPKEGPSILRIQQVVRGDSAAYFCASSNFPVNTEAFFGQGTRLTVV.

In its sample, this clone was seen once. The chain is built from TRBV20-1 and TRBJ2-7; D unresolved. V was cut by 3 bases and J by 3 bases, with 12 bases left in between. The CDR3 loop spans 13 amino acids. The germline V gene has CDR1 DFQATT and CDR2 SNEGSKA (reference sequence). CDR3: CSASEREVYEQYF. The DNA of the CDR3 is TGCAGTGCTAGTGAGCGTGAGGTCTACGAGCAGTACTTC.

This rearrangement joins TRBV9 to TRBJ1-2; a possible D gene is TRBD1 (6 bases). The V end lost 0 bases, the J end lost 5 bases, and 14 bases lay between the germline ends. The CDR3 has 15 residues. Per the germline V gene, CDR1 is SGDLS and CDR2 is YYNGEE. In nucleotides, the CDR3 is TGTGCCAGCAGCGTAGATCCGACAGGCGAATATGGCTACACCTTC. Translated, it gives CASSVDPTGEYGYTF.

V gene TRBV12-3 or TRBV12-4 combines with J gene TRBJ1-2; maybe TRBD1 (6 bases). Trimming took off 6 bases at V and 3 bases at J, with 11 bases between the two ends. The CDR3 spans 13 residues. The CDR3 DNA is TGTGCCAGCAGCGGGGGGGGGCACTATGGCTACACCTTC. Amino acid sequence: CASSGGGHYGYTF.

The V call is TRBV14, the J call TRBJ2-7, with TRBD2 matching over 10 bases. The CDR3 is made up of 15 amino acids. Germline-derived CDR1 and CDR2 are SGHDN and FVKESK. J lost 7 bases, V lost 6 bases, and 12 bases had no gene match. CDR3 DNA sequence: TGTGCCAGCAGTGGTCTCCTAGCGGGAGTGGAAGAGCAGTACTTC. Protein: CASSGLLAGVEEQYF.

Comments on this clone: One end of the junction fails to match germline, which may point to a read error. V and J are TRBV6-6 and TRBJ2-4, with TRBD1 as a possible D gene (5 bases). Looked up from germline, CDR1 is MNHNY and CDR2 is SVGAGI (reference sequence). The CDR3 consists of 13 residues. CDR3 protein: CASRHTPDTRSTF. For the CDR3, the DNA is TGTGCCAGCAGGCATACCCCGGACACCCGATCAACATTC.

The gene calls are TRBV6-5 and TRBJ1-2, with TRBD1 matching over 7 bases. The CDR3 totals 15 residues. CDR1 is MNHEY and CDR2 is SVGAGI in the germline V gene. The ends lost 6 bases at V and 0 bases at J; junction bases unmatched: 7. The CDR3 protein is CASSVYRGANYGYTF. CDR3 DNA: TGTGCCAGCAGCGTATACAGGGGCGCTAACTATGGCTACACCTTC.

V is TRBV2 and J is TRBJ2-3; D not certain. Germline-derived CDR1 and CDR2 are SNHLY and FYNNEI. Trimming pared 8 bases from V and 2 bases from J, leaving 8 bases between. This CDR3 has 12 residues. CDR3 in amino acids: CASQESTDTQYF. CDR3 nucleotides: TGTGCCAGCCAGGAGTCCACAGATACGCAGTATTTT.

The rearrangement links TRBV7-3 to TRBJ1-1; D might be TRBD1 (6 bases). CDR1 is SGHTA and CDR2 is FQGTGA in the germline V gene. The V end lost 2 bases, the J end lost 3 bases, and 16 bases lay between the germline ends. This CDR3 has 16 amino acids. The CDR3 here is CASSLPRGISDTEAFF. The CDR3 DNA sequence: TGTGCCAGCAGCTTACCCAGGGGTATCTCGGACACTGAAGCTTTCTTT.

This clone was recorded once. V and J are TRBV7-8 and TRBJ2-7, with no clear D. This CDR3 is 15 amino acids long. CDR1 is SGHVS, CDR2 FQNEAQ, per germline. Trimming removed 3 bases at V and 3 bases at J, with 15 bases between. The CDR3 here is CASSFRRTVHYEQYF. The CDR3 DNA sequence: TGTGCCAGCAGCTTTAGACGGACGGTCCACTACGAGCAGTACTTC.

The chain joins TRBV7-2 to TRBJ1-2; D call uncertain. CDR1 SGHTA and CDR2 FQGNSA come from the germline V gene. The ends were cut back, 1 base at V and 0 bases at J, with 12 bases in the middle. The CDR3 is 16 residues long. The CDR3 loop reads CASSLVSGITNYGYTF. In nucleotides, the CDR3 is TGTGCCAGCAGCTTAGTATCGGGGATTACTAACTATGGCTACACCTTC.

The chain has TRBV19 and TRBJ2-1; D not certain. CDR1 is LNHDA, CDR2 SQIVND, per germline (reference sequence). V lost 2 bases, J lost 8 bases, and 16 bases lay in between. There are 15 residues in the CDR3. This chain's CDR3 is CASSISKGLVDEQFF. CDR3 DNA sequence: TGTGCCAGTAGTATATCAAAGGGTTTGGTAGATGAGCAGTTCTTC. Filled out from reference TRBV19 and TRBJ2-1, the complete variable domain reads DGGITQSPKYLFRKEGQNVTLSCEQNLNHDAMYWYRQDPGQGLRLIYYSQIVNDFQKGDIAEGYSVSREKKESFPLTVTSAQKNPTAFYLCASSISKGLVDEQFFGPGTRLTVL.

The chain has TRBV12-3 or TRBV12-4 and TRBJ2-7; 7 bases agree with TRBD1. This CDR3 has 13 amino acids. The V and J ends lost 6 bases and 2 bases, in that order; junction bases with no gene match: 4. Written as DNA, the CDR3 is TGTGCCAGCAGACGGACAGGAACCTACGAGCAGTACTTC. Its protein is CASRRTGTYEQYF.

The chain employs TRBV2 and TRBJ1-2; TRBD1 is a possible D gene (6 bases). This CDR3 spans 13 amino acids. Germline V gene data show CDR1 as SNHLY and CDR2 as FYNNEI. Trimming shortened V by 7 bases and J by 7 bases, and 16 bases separated the two germline ends. DNA of the CDR3: TGTGCCAGCACCATCACAGGGACGTTTGGCTACACCTTC. This translates into CASTITGTFGYTF.

The CDR3 is CASSSGTPPNEQFF. CDR3 DNA sequence: TGTGCCTCTTCTTCCGGGACTCCTCCAAATGAGCAGTTCTTC. This chain uses TRBV24-1 with TRBJ2-1, with D maybe TRBD2 (6 bases). Germline V gene data show CDR1 as KGHDR and CDR2 as SFDVKD. The CDR3 length is 14 residues. V lost 12 bases and J lost 7, with 21 bases in between.

The V and J genes are TRBV19 and TRBJ2-3, with TRBD1 matching over 9 bases. Unmatched junction bases numbered 10, after V lost 4 bases and J lost 8 bases. Germline CDR1 is LNHDA and CDR2 is SQIVND (reference sequence). There are 15 residues in the CDR3. The CDR3 protein is CASSTSQGALFTQYF. CDR3 nucleotide sequence: TGTGCCAGTAGTACATCACAGGGGGCTCTTTTTACGCAGTATTTT.

Written as DNA, the CDR3 is TGCGCCAGCAGCCAAGATCGTCTCTTCGGGACAGACTACGAGCAGTACTTC. It encodes CASSQDRLFGTDYEQYF. The V and J genes are TRBV4-1 and TRBJ2-7, with TRBD1 matching 7 bases. In germline, CDR1 is MGHRA, CDR2 YSYEKL. Trimming at V came to 0 bases and at J to 3 bases, leaving 11 bases not matched to a gene. This CDR3 contains 17 residues.

The V call is TRBV3-1 (or the pseudogene TRBV3-2), the J call TRBJ2-5; possible D gene TRBD2, 5 bases. The germline V gene encodes CDR1 LGHDT and CDR2 YNNKEL (reference sequence). The V end lost 3 bases, the J end lost 7 bases, and 12 bases lay between the germline ends. The CDR3 is made up of 13 amino acids. The CDR3 DNA reads as TGTGCCAGCAGCCACTCAACTCGGGGGACCCAGTACTTC. Translating it yields CASSHSTRGTQYF.

The rearrangement links TRBV7-8 to TRBJ2-2, with D unclear. Trimming left V 4 bases short and J 2 bases short, with 11 bases between. CDR3 size: 15 residues. Germline CDR1 and CDR2: SGHVS and FQNEAQ. The CDR3 DNA follows: TGTGCCAGCAGCTCCACGAGAGGTAACACCGGGGAGCTGTTTTTT. It specifies CASSSTRGNTGELFF.

The chain joins TRBV19 to TRBJ1-5, with TRBD1 as a possible D gene (5 bases). V gave up 6 bases and J gave up 7 bases, with 19 bases separating them. In germline, CDR1 is LNHDA, CDR2 SQIVND (reference sequence). This CDR3 is built from 15 residues. Written as DNA, the CDR3 is TGTGCCAGTAGCGACGACAGCGGTCAGTTCCAGCCCCAGCATTTT. Translating it yields CASSDDSGQFQPQHF.

V is TRBV6-5 and J is TRBJ1-2; 7 bases match TRBD1. V lost 5 bases to trimming and J lost 3 bases; unmatched junction nucleotides: 6. The CDR3 loop spans 14 amino acids. Germline V gene sequence: CDR1 MNHEY, CDR2 SVGAGI. Written as DNA, the CDR3 is TGTGCCAGCAGTCGCTCGACAGGGCACTATGGCTACACCTTC. This codes for CASSRSTGHYGYTF.

The chain has TRBV19 and TRBJ2-5; 12 bases are a match to TRBD1. The J segment lost 5 bases and the V segment lost 4 bases, leaving 14 bases of the junction unmatched. This CDR3 comprises 18 residues. The germline V gene encodes CDR1 LNHDA and CDR2 SQIVND (reference sequence). CDR3 amino acids: CASSSPSRDRGPWETQYF. DNA for the CDR3: TGTGCCAGTAGTAGCCCATCCCGGGACAGGGGGCCATGGGAGACCCAGTACTTC.